The 18 T cell receptor beta chains presented below share a single source sample, sequenced in a study of early T cells in non-severe SARS-CoV-2 infection. TCRdb independently ran MiXCR on the 5' RACE reads; one entry per CDR3 protein. The sample has under 60,000 distinct CDR3 sequences, roughly a tenth seen once. The input for sequencing was whole blood, taken at baseline. These TCRs come from an adult who was a healthcare worker with PCR-confirmed SARS-CoV-2 infection or an uninfected control (not recorded which).

V and J are TRBV7-8 and TRBJ1-3; unclear D gene. Trimming removed 0 bases from V and 1 base from J, with 7 bases in between. This CDR3 contains 15 residues. The germline CDR1 and CDR2 sequences are SGHVS and FQNEAQ. The CDR3 DNA reads TGTGCCAGCAGCTTAGCCCCGGGGTCTGGAAACACCATATATTTT. As protein: CASSLAPGSGNTIYF.

In its sample, this clonotype is medium-sized. V and J are TRBV20-1 and TRBJ1-4; a possible D gene is TRBD1 (5 bases). The CDR3 is 14 amino acids. Germline values: CDR1 DFQATT, CDR2 SNEGSKA (reference sequence). V dropped 6 bases and J dropped 3 bases, with 14 bases sitting between them. CDR3 sequence (DNA): TGCAGTGCCAGTACGCAGGGCTCTAATGAAAAACTGTTTTTT. Residues: CSASTQGSNEKLFF.

This clonotype occurred a few times. V and J are TRBV12-5 and TRBJ2-7, with D uncertain. Germline CDR1 LGHNT, CDR2 FRNRAP. This CDR3 contains 13 residues. Trimming removed 0 bases at V and 6 bases at J, with 9 bases between. The CDR3 reads CASGLVLGREQYF. CDR3 sequence (DNA): TGTGCTAGTGGTTTGGTACTCGGTCGCGAGCAGTACTTC. Using reference TRBV12-5 and TRBJ2-7 for the parts outside the CDR3, the full variable domain is DARVTQTPRHKVTEMGQEVTMRCQPILGHNTVFWYRQTMMQGLELLAYFRNRAPLDDSGMPKDRFSAEMPDATLATLKIQPSEPRDSAVYFCASGLVLGREQYFGPGTRLTVT.

In this sample, this clonotype turned up a few times. The gene calls are TRBV20-1 and TRBJ1-1, with D tentatively TRBD1 (6 bases). This CDR3 is 10 amino acids long. CDR1 and CDR2 (germline): DFQATT, SNEGSKA (reference sequence). Deletions cut 6 bases from V and 8 bases from J, with 10 bases between. Here the CDR3 reads CSAADREAFF. CDR3 coding DNA: TGCAGTGCCGCGGACAGAGAAGCTTTCTTT.

This clonotype was observed a handful of times. The rearrangement links TRBV20-1 to TRBJ1-6, with D maybe TRBD1 (5 bases). V was pared by 4 bases and J by 7 bases, with 17 bases between. The CDR3 totals 15 residues. Germline V gene sequence: CDR1 DFQATT, CDR2 SNEGSKA (reference sequence). CDR3 sequence: CSANRVGGNNSPLHF. Here the CDR3 DNA reads TGCAGTGCTAACCGAGTCGGGGGGAACAATTCACCCCTCCACTTT.

This clonotype showed up many times. This rearrangement joins TRBV27 to TRBJ2-7, with unresolved D. Deletions cut 2 bases from V and 3 bases from J, with 17 bases between. The CDR3 totals 16 residues. CDR1 is MNHEY and CDR2 is SMNVEV in the germline V gene (reference sequence). CDR3 sequence (DNA): TGTGCCAGCAGTTTAGGGCCACTAAAGGACGGCTACGAGCAGTACTTC. Translated: CASSLGPLKDGYEQYF.

V gene TRBV29-1 combines with J gene TRBJ2-3; D gene ambiguous. The germline CDR1 and CDR2 sequences are SQVTM and ANQGSEA. The CDR3 length is 11 residues. Trimming stripped 7 bases from V and 4 bases from J, with 9 bases between. The CDR3 reads CSAQKSDTQYF. The CDR3 nucleotides are TGCAGCGCTCAGAAATCAGATACGCAGTATTTT.

In its sample, this clonotype was seen a few times. The chain uses TRBV18 and TRBJ2-5, with D perhaps TRBD1 (6 bases). CDR1 KGHSH and CDR2 LQKENI come from the germline V gene. The CDR3 has 14 residues. The germline V and J ends were trimmed by 3 bases and 2 bases, with 10 bases remaining between them. As DNA, the CDR3 is TGTGCCAGCTCACCGGACAGAATACAAGAGACCCAGTACTTC. This gives the protein CASSPDRIQETQYF.

Concerning this clonotype itself: Sequence at one end of the junction differs from germline and may be a read error. The rearrangement joins TRBV7-2 to TRBJ2-5; the D call may be TRBD1 or TRBD2 (5 bases each). In germline, CDR1 is SGHTA, CDR2 FQGNSA. The CDR3 contains 14 residues. CDR3: CASSLGWGMETQHF. Written as DNA, the CDR3 is TGTGCCAGCAGCTTAGGTTGGGGGATGGAGACCCAGCACTTC.

The rearrangement joins TRBV5-6 to TRBJ2-1, with D perhaps TRBD1 or TRBD2 (6 bases each). Trimming stripped 4 bases from V and 3 bases from J, with 20 bases between. CDR3 length: 17 residues. Per germline, CDR1 SGHDT and CDR2 YYEEEE. The CDR3 protein is CASSRPMWGAIYNEQFF. As DNA, the CDR3 is TGTGCCAGCAGCCGGCCCATGTGGGGGGCTATCTACAATGAGCAGTTCTTC.

This clonotype came up many times. The chain uses TRBV4-1 and TRBJ2-7; a weak D match, TRBD1 (5 bases). The V end was cut by 1 base, the J end by 0 bases, with 7 bases between. The CDR3 has 14 amino acids. Looked up from germline, CDR1 is MGHRA and CDR2 is YSYEKL. CDR3 sequence (DNA): TGCGCCAGCAGCCAAGGTGGGGCCTCCTACGAGCAGTACTTC. It yields the protein CASSQGGASYEQYF.

This clonotype turned up a few times. The V call is TRBV7-2, the J call TRBJ2-1; D gene ambiguous. This CDR3 comprises 17 residues. Germline CDR1 is SGHTA and CDR2 is FQGNSA. V shed 4 bases and J shed 0 bases, with 16 bases lying between them. The CDR3 protein is CASSSKLHLSSYNEQFF. As DNA, the CDR3 is TGTGCCAGCAGCTCAAAGCTCCATCTAAGCTCCTACAATGAGCAGTTCTTC.

Many counts were recorded for this clonotype. The chain is built from TRBV27 and TRBJ1-3, with a tentative D call TRBD1 (5 bases). Germline lookup yields CDR1 MNHEY and CDR2 SMNVEV (reference sequence). The CDR3 is 15 residues long. With 2 bases removed from V and 2 bases from J, the gap between germline ends came to 10 bases. CDR3 protein: CASSLAGRPGNTIYF. CDR3 sequence (DNA): TGTGCCAGCAGTTTAGCAGGGAGGCCTGGAAACACCATATATTTT.

This clonotype was observed many times. CDR3 amino acids: CAISPAGNTGELFF. Here the CDR3 DNA reads TGTGCCATCAGCCCCGCTGGCAACACCGGGGAGCTGTTTTTT. V is TRBV10-3 and J is TRBJ2-2; D remains ambiguous. This CDR3 has 14 amino acids. Germline V lookup: CDR1 ENHRY, CDR2 SYGVKD. The germline V and J ends were trimmed by 6 bases and 2 bases, with 10 bases remaining between them.

Ten or more counts support this clonotype. The CDR3 region has the DNA TGTGCCAGCAGTGAGCGGGAGGGCCCCTACAATGAGCAGTTCTTC. Amino acid sequence: CASSEREGPYNEQFF. This chain connects TRBV6-4 to TRBJ2-1, with TRBD2 matching over 9 bases. The CDR3 covers 15 residues. Trimming cost V 3 bases and J 2 bases; bases outside gene matches: 2. Looked up from germline, CDR1 is MRHNA and CDR2 is SNTAGT.

This clonotype was recorded many times. V usage is TRBV7-8 and J usage is TRBJ2-7; TRBD2 aligns across 8 bases. The CDR3 runs to 16 residues. J lost 6 bases, V lost 1 base, and 11 bases had no gene match. Germline CDR1 reads SGHVS; CDR2 reads FQNEAQ. For the CDR3, the DNA is TGTGCCAGCAGCTTAGAAGCGGGAGTAACTGGGGCCGAGCAGTACTTC. It translates to CASSLEAGVTGAEQYF.

The chain is built from TRBV12-3 or TRBV12-4 and TRBJ2-7; no firm D call. V was clipped by 6 bases and J by 0 bases, with 18 bases between them. The CDR3 extends over 16 amino acids. The CDR3 nucleotides are TGTGCCAGCAGACCTAGGCCGGTAAAGAGCTCCTACGAGCAGTACTTC. Amino acids: CASRPRPVKSSYEQYF.

This clonotype has ten or more counts. The rearrangement links TRBV7-9 to TRBJ2-1; tentative D call: TRBD2 (7 bases). CDR1 is SEHNR and CDR2 is FQNEAQ in the germline V gene (reference sequence). Trimming stripped 5 bases from V and 7 bases from J, with 15 bases between. This CDR3 contains 14 residues. In nucleotides, the CDR3 is TGTGCCAGCAGCGCCCGCGGGGGCGAAAATGAGCAGTTCTTC. It yields the protein CASSARGGENEQFF.